A selection of T cell receptor beta chains follows, all from one sample in a study of blood T cell repertoires in COVID-19. Assay used: immunoSEQ multiplex PCR; TCRdb lists only in-frame clones, some missing. The table lists a few hundred thousand clones, 85% to 90% of them singletons, with about 2.1% in the top ten. Sequenced sample: peripheral blood. The receptors here all came from a woman aged 55-70 years with COVID-19, enrolled during active disease. The CDR3 runs from the conserved cysteine through the conserved F or W. The D gene is left open where the match is weak. Clone size is shown for a subset of rows, as once, few, many or a class of expanded clone.

clone_size,j_call,d_call,v_call,cdr3_aa,cdr3_nt
NA,TRBJ1-5,NA,TRBV6-1,CASSEAPSWTVGSNQPQHF,TGTGCCAGCAGTGAGGCGCCGAGCTGGACAGTCGGGAGCAATCAGCCCCAGCATTTT
NA,TRBJ2-7,NA,TRBV4-3,CASSRGQGEDEQYF,TGCGCCAGCAGCCGGGGGCAGGGTGAGGACGAGCAGTACTTC
NA,TRBJ1-1,TRBD1,TRBV2,CASRGDRAMNTEAFF,TGTGCCAGCAGGGGGGACAGGGCTATGAACACTGAAGCTTTCTTT
NA,TRBJ1-1,TRBD1,TRBV6-5,CASSSTGTGGGTEAFF,TGTGCCAGCAGTTCAACCGGGACAGGGGGAGGGACTGAAGCTTTCTTT
NA,TRBJ1-5,NA,TRBV6-2/TRBV6-3,CASSYSGQGLYSNQPQHF,TGTGCCAGCAGTTACTCCGGGCAGGGGCTCTATAGCAATCAGCCCCAGCATTTT
NA,TRBJ1-6,TRBD1,TRBV18,CASSPPGQGGSPLHF,TGTGCCAGCTCACCACCGGGACAGGGGGGTTCACCCCTCCACTTT
NA,TRBJ2-1,NA,TRBV12-3/TRBV12-4,CASSSASQEQFF,TGTGCCAGCAGTTCTGCAAGCCAAGAGCAGTTCTTC
NA,TRBJ1-2,NA,TRBV19,CASTSVGGPYGYTF,TGTGCCAGTACCTCGGTGGGGGGTCCCTATGGCTACACCTTC
NA,TRBJ1-6,NA,TRBV5-4,CASSRLLARDNSPLHF,TGTGCCAGCAGCCGTTTACTAGCAAGGGATAATTCACCCCTCCACTTT
once,TRBJ1-2,TRBD1,TRBV15,CATRRGGTYGYTF,TGTGCCACCAGGAGAGGGGGCACCTATGGCTACACCTTC
once,TRBJ1-5,NA,TRBV7-2,CASSLVGVAGWPQHF,TGTGCCAGCAGCTTAGTTGGGGTGGCGGGGTGGCCCCAGCATTTT
few,TRBJ1-4,NA,TRBV10-3,CAISEKTVREKLFF,TGTGCCATCAGTGAGAAGACGGTGAGGGAAAAACTGTTTTTT
NA,TRBJ1-2,TRBD1,TRBV6-2/TRBV6-3,CASSHTGGGYTF,TGTGCCAGCAGTCATACAGGGGGTGGCTACACCTTC
NA,TRBJ1-4,NA,TRBV7-2,CASSSSTNEKLFF,TGTGCCAGCAGCTCCTCAACTAATGAAAAACTGTTTTTT
NA,TRBJ2-3,NA,TRBV9,CASSVGWNYSTDTQYF,TGTGCCAGCAGCGTAGGGTGGAACTACAGCACAGATACGCAGTATTTT
NA,TRBJ1-2,NA,TRBV7-9,CASSAGPQGWIYGYTF,TGTGCCAGCAGCGCAGGCCCCCAGGGATGGATCTATGGCTACACCTTC
NA,TRBJ1-1,NA,TRBV6-5,CASMAAKAFF,TGTGCCAGCATGGCAGCGAAAGCTTTCTTT
NA,TRBJ2-5,NA,TRBV4-2,CASSRSHEETQYF,TGTGCCAGCAGCCGGTCCCATGAGGAGACCCAGTACTTC
NA,TRBJ1-2,NA,TRBV7-2,CASSLTDRGGYGYTF,TGTGCCAGCAGCTTAACTGATCGAGGGGGCTATGGCTACACCTTC
NA,TRBJ2-3,NA,TRBV5-6,CASSSDRRADTQYF,TGTGCCAGCAGCTCGGACAGGAGGGCAGATACGCAGTATTTT
NA,TRBJ2-5,TRBD1,TRBV27,CASSPRQGGEETQYF,TGTGCCAGCAGCCCTAGACAGGGGGGCGAAGAGACCCAGTACTTC
few,TRBJ1-5,NA,TRBV25-1,CASPEPRQPQHF,TGTGCCAGCCCTGAGCCCAGGCAGCCCCAGCATTTT
once,TRBJ1-6,TRBD1,TRBV4-3,CASSQGTGASSPLHF,TGCGCCAGCAGCCAAGGGACAGGGGCCTCTTCACCCCTCCACTTT
NA,TRBJ1-4,NA,TRBV25-1,CASSEYTGLQNEKLFF,TGTGCCAGCAGTGAATATACAGGGCTACAGAATGAAAAACTGTTTTTT
NA,TRBJ2-5,NA,TRBV5-4,CASSFTVVEETQYF,TGTGCCAGCAGTTTTACGGTTGTGGAAGAGACCCAGTACTTC
NA,TRBJ1-1,TRBD1,TRBV6-2/TRBV6-3,CASSRGPGFGTEAFF,TGTGCCAGCAGCAGGGGGCCCGGTTTCGGCACTGAAGCTTTCTTT
NA,TRBJ2-1,TRBD2,TRBV27,CASTPGLAGYNEQFF,TGTGCCAGCACCCCAGGACTAGCGGGATACAATGAGCAGTTCTTC
NA,TRBJ1-1,NA,TRBV29-1,CSVEDPGENTEAFF,TGCAGCGTTGAAGATCCGGGGGAGAACACTGAAGCTTTCTTT
NA,TRBJ1-4,TRBD1,TRBV19,CASSTPGQSPEKLFF,TGTGCCAGTAGTACACCGGGACAGAGCCCTGAAAAACTGTTTTTT
NA,TRBJ1-6,TRBD1,TRBV4-3,CASSQGSATGLSSPLHF,TGCGCCAGCAGCCAAGGCAGTGCGACAGGGTTAAGTTCACCCCTCCACTTT
NA,TRBJ1-2,NA,TRBV10-3,CAISLDEGYTF,TGTGCCATCAGTCTAGACGAAGGCTACACCTTC
once,TRBJ1-5,NA,TRBV27,CASRWSWGSNQPQHF,TGTGCCAGCAGATGGAGTTGGGGCAGCAATCAGCCCCAGCATTTT
NA,TRBJ1-1,TRBD1,TRBV7-9,CASSSNTGGGTEAFF,TGTGCCAGCAGCTCTAACACAGGGGGCGGGACTGAAGCTTTCTTT
NA,TRBJ1-5,TRBD1,TRBV19,CASSSTGWGNQPQHF,TGTGCCAGTAGTTCGACAGGGTGGGGCAATCAGCCCCAGCATTTT
NA,TRBJ1-1,NA,TRBV7-2,CASSLSVRSSTEAFF,TGTGCCAGCAGCTTAAGTGTCAGATCGTCCACTGAAGCTTTCTTT
NA,TRBJ1-5,NA,TRBV19,CASSRGEQPQHF,TGTGCCAGTAGTAGGGGGGAACAGCCCCAGCATTTT
NA,TRBJ1-1,NA,TRBV4-1,CASSQQQGYTEAFF,TGCGCCAGCAGCCAGCAACAGGGATACACTGAAGCTTTCTTT
once,TRBJ1-4,NA,TRBV6-5,CASSDSIGNEKLFF,TGTGCCAGCAGCGACAGTATAGGAAATGAAAAACTGTTTTTT
NA,TRBJ1-4,NA,TRBV19,CASSIEGAEKLFF,TGTGCCAGTAGTATAGAAGGGGCGGAAAAACTGTTTTTT
NA,TRBJ2-7,NA,TRBV9,CASSVAGSDYYEQYF,TGTGCCAGCAGCGTAGCCGGGTCAGATTACTACGAGCAGTACTTC
NA,TRBJ1-2,NA,TRBV5-1,CASSLGGTPLNYGYTF,TGCGCCAGCAGCTTGGGGGGGACACCCCTTAACTATGGCTACACCTTC
NA,TRBJ1-4,TRBD1,TRBV2,CASANRGYNEKLFF,TGTGCCAGCGCGAACAGGGGTTATAATGAAAAACTGTTTTTT
NA,TRBJ1-4,NA,TRBV19,CASMGHLNEKLFF,TGTGCCAGTATGGGACATCTAAATGAAAAACTGTTTTTT
NA,TRBJ2-1,TRBD2,TRBV4-1,CASSHLAGGQNEQFF,TGCGCCAGCAGCCACCTAGCGGGGGGGCAGAATGAGCAGTTCTTC
NA,TRBJ2-5,NA,TRBV5-1,CASSWAGQYQETQYF,TGCGCCAGCAGCTGGGCGGGACAGTACCAAGAGACCCAGTACTTC
once,TRBJ2-5,TRBD2,TRBV7-9,CASSLALGRGRFGETQYF,TGTGCCAGCAGCTTAGCGTTGGGGAGGGGCCGGTTCGGAGAGACCCAGTACTTC
NA,TRBJ1-2,TRBD1,TRBV6-5,CASTDRGSANYGYTF,TGTGCCAGCACCGACAGGGGGTCCGCTAACTATGGCTACACCTTC
once,TRBJ2-2,TRBD1,TRBV5-4,CASSLKQGARRNTGELFF,TGTGCCAGCAGCCTTAAACAGGGGGCGCGACGGAACACCGGGGAGCTGTTTTTT